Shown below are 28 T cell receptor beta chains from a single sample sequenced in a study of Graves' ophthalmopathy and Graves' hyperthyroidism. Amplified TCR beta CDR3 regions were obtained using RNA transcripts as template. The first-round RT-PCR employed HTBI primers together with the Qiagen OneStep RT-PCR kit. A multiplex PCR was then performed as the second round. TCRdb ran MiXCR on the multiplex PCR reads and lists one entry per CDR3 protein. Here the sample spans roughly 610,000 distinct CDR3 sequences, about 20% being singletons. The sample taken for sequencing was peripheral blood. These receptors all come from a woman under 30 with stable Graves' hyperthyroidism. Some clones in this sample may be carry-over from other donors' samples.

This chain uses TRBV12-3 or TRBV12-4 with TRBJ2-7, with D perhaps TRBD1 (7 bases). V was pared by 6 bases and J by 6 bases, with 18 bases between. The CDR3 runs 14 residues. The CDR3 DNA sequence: TGTGCCAGCAGGCCTGCGGGGACAGCGGGCGAGCAGTACTTC. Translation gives CASRPAGTAGEQYF.

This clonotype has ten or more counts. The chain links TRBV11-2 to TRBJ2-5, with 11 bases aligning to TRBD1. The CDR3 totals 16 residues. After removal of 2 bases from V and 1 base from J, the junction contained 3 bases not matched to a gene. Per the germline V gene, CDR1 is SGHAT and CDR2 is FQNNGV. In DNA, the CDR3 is TGTGCCAGCAGCTTATGGGACAGGGGGTCCCAAGAGACCCAGTACTTC. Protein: CASSLWDRGSQETQYF. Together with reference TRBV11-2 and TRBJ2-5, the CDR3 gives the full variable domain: EAGVAQSPRYKIIEKRQSVAFWCNPISGHATLYWYQQILGQGPKLLIQFQNNGVVDDSQLPKDRFSAERLKGVDSTLKIQPAKLEDSAVYLCASSLWDRGSQETQYFGPGTRLLVL.

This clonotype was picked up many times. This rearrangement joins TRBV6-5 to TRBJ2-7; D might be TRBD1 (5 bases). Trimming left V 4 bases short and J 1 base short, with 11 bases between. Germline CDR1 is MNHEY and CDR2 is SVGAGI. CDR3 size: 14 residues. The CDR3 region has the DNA TGTGCCAGCAGTTCCGACAGTTATTCCTACGAGCAGTACTTC. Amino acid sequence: CASSSDSYSYEQYF.

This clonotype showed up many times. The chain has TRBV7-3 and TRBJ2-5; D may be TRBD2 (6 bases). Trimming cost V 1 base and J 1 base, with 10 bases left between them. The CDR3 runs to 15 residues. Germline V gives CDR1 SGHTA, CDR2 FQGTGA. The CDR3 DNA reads TGTGCCAGCAGCTTAAAGGTCGGGGGCCAAGAGACCCAGTACTTC. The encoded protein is CASSLKVGGQETQYF.

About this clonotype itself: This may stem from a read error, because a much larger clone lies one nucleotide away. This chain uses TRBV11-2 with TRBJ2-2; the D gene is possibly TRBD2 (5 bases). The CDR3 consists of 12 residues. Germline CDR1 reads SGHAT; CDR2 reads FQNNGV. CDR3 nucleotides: TGTGCCAGCAGTACCGCCACCGGGGAGCTGTGTTTT. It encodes CASSTATGELCF.

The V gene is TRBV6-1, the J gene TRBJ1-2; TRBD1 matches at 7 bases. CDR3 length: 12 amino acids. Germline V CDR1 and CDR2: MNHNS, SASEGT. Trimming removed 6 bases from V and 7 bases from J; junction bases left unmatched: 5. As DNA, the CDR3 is TGTGCCAGCAGGGAGACAGGGTTTGGCTACACCTTC. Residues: CASRETGFGYTF.

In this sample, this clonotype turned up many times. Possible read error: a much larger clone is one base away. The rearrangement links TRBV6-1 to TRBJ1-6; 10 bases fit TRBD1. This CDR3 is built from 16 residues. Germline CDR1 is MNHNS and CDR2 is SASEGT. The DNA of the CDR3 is TGTGCCAGCAGCGTCCGGGACAGGGGTTTGAATTCACACCTCCACTTT. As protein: CASSVRDRGLNSHLHF.

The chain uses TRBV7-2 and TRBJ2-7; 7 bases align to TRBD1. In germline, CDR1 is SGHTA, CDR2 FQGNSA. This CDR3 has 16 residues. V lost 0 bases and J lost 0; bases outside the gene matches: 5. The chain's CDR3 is CASSLAGAGGSYEQYF. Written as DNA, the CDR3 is TGTGCCAGCAGCTTAGCGGGGGCAGGGGGCTCCTACGAGCAGTACTTC.

CDR3 protein: CASSGYRDRGETQYF. CDR3 bases: TGTGCCAGCAGTGGTTATCGTGACAGGGGAGAGACCCAGTACTTC. The V and J genes are TRBV2 and TRBJ2-5, with 8 bases matching TRBD1. V trimming: 4 bases; J trimming: 4 bases; junction bases outside the gene matches: 8. The CDR3 runs to 15 residues. Germline lookup yields CDR1 SNHLY and CDR2 FYNNEI.

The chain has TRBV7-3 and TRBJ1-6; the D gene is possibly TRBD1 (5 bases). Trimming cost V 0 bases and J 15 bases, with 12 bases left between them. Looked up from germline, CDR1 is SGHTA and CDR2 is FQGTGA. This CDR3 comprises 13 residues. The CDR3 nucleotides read TGTGCCAGCAGCTTAACGCGGGACTCTTACCTCCACTTT. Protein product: CASSLTRDSYLHF.

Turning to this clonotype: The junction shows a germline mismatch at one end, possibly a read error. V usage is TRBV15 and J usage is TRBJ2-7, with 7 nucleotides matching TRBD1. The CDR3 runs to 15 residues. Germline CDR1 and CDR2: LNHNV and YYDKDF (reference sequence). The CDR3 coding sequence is TGTGCCACCAGCAGAGACACCTCCCTACAGGGGCGGGTTGTCTTC. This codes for CATSRDTSLQGRVVF.

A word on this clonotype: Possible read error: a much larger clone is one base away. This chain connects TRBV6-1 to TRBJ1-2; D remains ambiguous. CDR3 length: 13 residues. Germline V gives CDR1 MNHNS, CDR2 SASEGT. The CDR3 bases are TGTGTCAGCATCAGGAGCGGAAACTATGGCTACACCTTC. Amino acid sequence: CVSIRSGNYGYTF.

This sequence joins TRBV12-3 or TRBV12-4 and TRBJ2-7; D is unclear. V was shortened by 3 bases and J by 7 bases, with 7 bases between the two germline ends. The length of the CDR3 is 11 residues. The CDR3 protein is CASSFKGEQYF. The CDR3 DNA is TGTGCCAGCAGTTTTAAAGGGGAGCAGTACTTC.

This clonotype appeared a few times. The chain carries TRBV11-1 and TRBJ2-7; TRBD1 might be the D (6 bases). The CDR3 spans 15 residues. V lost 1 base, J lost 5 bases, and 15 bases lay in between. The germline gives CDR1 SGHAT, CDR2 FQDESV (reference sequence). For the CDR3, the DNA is TGTGCCAGCAGCTTAGGCAGGGGCCAGGGGAACGAGCAGTACTTC. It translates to CASSLGRGQGNEQYF.

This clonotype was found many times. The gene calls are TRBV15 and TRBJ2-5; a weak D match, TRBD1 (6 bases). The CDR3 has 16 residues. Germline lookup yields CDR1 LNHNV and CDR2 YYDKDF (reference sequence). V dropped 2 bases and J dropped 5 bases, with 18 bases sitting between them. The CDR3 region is CATSRTLSGARETQYF. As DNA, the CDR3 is TGTGCCACCAGCAGAACCCTATCAGGGGCCAGGGAGACCCAGTACTTC.

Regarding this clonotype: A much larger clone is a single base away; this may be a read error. For the CDR3, the DNA is TGTGCCAGCAGCATGGGACACCTCTACGAGCGGTACTTC. Translating it yields CASSMGHLYERYF. The chain joins TRBV7-3 to TRBJ2-7, with D possibly being TRBD1 (6 bases). Germline CDR1 and CDR2: SGHTA and FQGTGA. The CDR3 has 13 amino acids.

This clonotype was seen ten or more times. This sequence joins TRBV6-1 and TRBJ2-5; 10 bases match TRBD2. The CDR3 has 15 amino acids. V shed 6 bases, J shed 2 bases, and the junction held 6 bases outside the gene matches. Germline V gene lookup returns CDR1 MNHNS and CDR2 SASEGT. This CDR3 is CASSSQLAGQETQYF. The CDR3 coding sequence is TGTGCCAGCAGCTCCCAACTAGCGGGACAAGAGACCCAGTACTTC.

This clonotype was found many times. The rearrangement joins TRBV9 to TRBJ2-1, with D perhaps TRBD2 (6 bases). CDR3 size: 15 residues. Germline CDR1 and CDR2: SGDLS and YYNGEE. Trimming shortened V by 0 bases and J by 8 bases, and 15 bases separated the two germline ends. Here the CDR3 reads CASSVAAGLGYEQFF. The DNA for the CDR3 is TGTGCCAGCAGCGTAGCAGCGGGCCTAGGCTATGAGCAGTTCTTC.

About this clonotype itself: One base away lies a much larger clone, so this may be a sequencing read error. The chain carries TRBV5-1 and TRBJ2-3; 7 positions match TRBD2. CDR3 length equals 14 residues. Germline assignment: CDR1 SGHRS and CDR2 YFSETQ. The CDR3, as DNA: TGCGTCAGCAGGTGGCTAGCGGGCACAGATACGCAGTATTTT. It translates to CVSRWLAGTDTQYF.

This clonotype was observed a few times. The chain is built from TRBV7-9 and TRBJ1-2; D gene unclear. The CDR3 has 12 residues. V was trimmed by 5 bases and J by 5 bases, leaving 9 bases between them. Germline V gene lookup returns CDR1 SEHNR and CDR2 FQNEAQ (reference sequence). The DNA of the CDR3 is TGTGCCAGCAGCACCACAGTGTATGGCTACACCTTC. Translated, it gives CASSTTVYGYTF. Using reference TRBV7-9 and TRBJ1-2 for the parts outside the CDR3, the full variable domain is DTGVSQNPRHKITKRGQNVTFRCDPISEHNRLYWYRQTLGQGPEFLTYFQNEAQLEKSRLLSDRFSAERPKGSFSTLEIQRTEQGDSAMYLCASSTTVYGYTFGSGTRLTVV.

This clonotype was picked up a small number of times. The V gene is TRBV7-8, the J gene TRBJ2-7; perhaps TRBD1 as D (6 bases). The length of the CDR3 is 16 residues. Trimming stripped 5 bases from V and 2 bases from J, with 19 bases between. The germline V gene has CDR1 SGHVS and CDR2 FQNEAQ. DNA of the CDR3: TGTGCCAGCAGCCCCCTCGCAGGGGAGTCGACCTACGAGCAGTACTTC. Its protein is CASSPLAGESTYEQYF. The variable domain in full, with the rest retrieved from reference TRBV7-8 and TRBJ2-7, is GAGVSQSPRYKVAKRGQDVALRCDPISGHVSLFWYQQALGQGPEFLTYFQNEAQLDKSGLPSDRFFAERPEGSVSTLKIQRTQQEDSAVYLCASSPLAGESTYEQYFGPGTRLTVT.

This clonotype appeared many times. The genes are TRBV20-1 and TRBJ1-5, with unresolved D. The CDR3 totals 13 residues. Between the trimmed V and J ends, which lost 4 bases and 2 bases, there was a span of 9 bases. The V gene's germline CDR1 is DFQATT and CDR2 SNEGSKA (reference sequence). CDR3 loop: CSANGPRNQPQHF. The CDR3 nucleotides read TGCAGTGCTAATGGGCCCCGCAATCAGCCCCAGCATTTT.

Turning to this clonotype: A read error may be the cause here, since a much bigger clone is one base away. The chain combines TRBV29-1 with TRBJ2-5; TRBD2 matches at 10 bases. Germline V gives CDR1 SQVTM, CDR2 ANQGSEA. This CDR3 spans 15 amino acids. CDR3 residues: CSVTGLADTQETKYF. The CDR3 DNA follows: TGCAGCGTGACCGGACTAGCGGATACGCAAGAGACCAAGTACTTC.

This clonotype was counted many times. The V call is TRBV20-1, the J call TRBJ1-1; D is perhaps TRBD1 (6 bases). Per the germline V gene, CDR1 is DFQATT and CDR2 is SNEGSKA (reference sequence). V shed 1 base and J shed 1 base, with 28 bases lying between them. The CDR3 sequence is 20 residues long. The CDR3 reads CSARGTMAGGPQTQNTEAFF. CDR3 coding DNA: TGCAGTGCTAGAGGGACTATGGCGGGGGGCCCCCAAACCCAGAACACTGAAGCTTTCTTT.

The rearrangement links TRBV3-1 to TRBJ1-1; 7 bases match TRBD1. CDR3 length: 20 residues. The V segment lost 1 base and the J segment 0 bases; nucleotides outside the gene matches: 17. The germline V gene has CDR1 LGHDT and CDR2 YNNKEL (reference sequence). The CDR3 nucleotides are TGTGCCAGCAGCCAAGGGATTTTTTCGGGCAGGGGGAACCTGAACACTGAAGCTTTCTTT. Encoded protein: CASSQGIFSGRGNLNTEAFF.

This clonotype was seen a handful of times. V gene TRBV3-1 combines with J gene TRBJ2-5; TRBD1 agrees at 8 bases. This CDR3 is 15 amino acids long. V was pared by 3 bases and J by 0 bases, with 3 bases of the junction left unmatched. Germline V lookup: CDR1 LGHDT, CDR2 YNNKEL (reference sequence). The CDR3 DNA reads TGTGCCAGCAGCCAGGGCAGGGGGCACCAAGAGACCCAGTACTTC. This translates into CASSQGRGHQETQYF.

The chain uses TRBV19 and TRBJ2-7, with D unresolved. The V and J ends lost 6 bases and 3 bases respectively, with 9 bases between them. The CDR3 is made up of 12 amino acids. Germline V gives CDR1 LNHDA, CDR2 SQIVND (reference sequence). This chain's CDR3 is CASSKDNYEQYF. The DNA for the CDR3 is TGTGCCAGTAGCAAAGACAACTACGAGCAGTACTTC.

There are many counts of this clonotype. The CDR3 spells CASSLKGRLGWDTEAFF. CDR3 DNA: TGCGCCAGCAGCTTAAAGGGGAGGCTCGGATGGGACACTGAAGCTTTCTTT. The chain is built from TRBV5-1 and TRBJ1-1, with TRBD1 as a possible D gene (5 bases). This CDR3 has 17 amino acids. The V and J ends lost 2 bases and 3 bases respectively, with 20 bases between them. Germline CDR1 reads SGHRS; CDR2 reads YFSETQ.